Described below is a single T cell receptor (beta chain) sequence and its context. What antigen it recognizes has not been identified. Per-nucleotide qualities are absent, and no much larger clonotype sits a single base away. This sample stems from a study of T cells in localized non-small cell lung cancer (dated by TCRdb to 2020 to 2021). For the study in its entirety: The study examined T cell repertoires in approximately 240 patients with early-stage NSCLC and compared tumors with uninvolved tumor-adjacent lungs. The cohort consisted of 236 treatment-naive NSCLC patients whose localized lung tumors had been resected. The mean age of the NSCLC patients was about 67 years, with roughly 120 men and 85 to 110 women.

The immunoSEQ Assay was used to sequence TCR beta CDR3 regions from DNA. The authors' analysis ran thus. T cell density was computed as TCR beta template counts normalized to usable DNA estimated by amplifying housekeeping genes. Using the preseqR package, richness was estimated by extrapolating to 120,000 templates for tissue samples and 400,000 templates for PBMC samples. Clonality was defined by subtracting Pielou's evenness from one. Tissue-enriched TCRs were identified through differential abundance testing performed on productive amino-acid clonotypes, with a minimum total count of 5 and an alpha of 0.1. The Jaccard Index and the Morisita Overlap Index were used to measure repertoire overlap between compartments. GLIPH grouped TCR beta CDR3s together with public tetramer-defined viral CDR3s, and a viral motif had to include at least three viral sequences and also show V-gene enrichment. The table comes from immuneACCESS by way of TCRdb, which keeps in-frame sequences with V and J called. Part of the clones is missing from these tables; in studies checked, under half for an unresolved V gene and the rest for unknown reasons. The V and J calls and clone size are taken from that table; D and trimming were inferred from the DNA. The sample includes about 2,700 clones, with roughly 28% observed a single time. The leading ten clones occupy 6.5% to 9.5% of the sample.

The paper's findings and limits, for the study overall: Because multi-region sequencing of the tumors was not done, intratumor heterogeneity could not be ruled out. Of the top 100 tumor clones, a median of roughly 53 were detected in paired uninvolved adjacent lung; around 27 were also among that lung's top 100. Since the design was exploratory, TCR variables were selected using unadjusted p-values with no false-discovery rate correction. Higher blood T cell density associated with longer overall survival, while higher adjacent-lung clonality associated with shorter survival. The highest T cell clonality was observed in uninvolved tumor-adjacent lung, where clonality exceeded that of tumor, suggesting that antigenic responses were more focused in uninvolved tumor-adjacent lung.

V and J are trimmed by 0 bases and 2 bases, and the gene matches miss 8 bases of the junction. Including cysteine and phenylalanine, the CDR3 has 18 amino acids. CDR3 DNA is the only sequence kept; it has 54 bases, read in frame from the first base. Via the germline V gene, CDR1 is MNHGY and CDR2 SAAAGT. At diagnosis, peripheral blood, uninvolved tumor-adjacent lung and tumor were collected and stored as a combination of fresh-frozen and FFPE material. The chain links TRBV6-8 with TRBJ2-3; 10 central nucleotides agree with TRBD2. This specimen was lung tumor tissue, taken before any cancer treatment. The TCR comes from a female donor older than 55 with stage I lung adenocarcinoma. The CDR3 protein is CASSYSTGSGRITDTQYF. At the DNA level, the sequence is TGTGCCAGCAGTTACTCGACGGGTAGCGGGAGGATCACAGATACGCAGTATTTT.